This record covers a single TCR beta chain. CDR1 is KGHSH, CDR2 LQKENI, per germline. This CDR3 region has 13 residues. Deletions cut 7 bases from V and 3 bases from J, with 12 bases between. The data originate from a study of Ad26.COV2.S vaccination and SARS-CoV-2 variants. Across the whole study: Within the COV1001 Ad26.COV2.S trial arm, the donor was enrolled. The study gave Ad26.COV2.S intramuscularly, once or twice 56 days apart.

Treatment of the sample: some 20 received Ad26.COV2.S at low or high dose, single or two shots; about 5 received placebo; per-sample allocation not given. All samples were drawn on day 63, counting from the first vaccine or placebo injection. Expressing Wuhan-strain SARS-CoV-2 spike, an Ad26 vector served as the vaccine. Profiling relied on immunoSEQ multiplex PCR, and the TCRdb table lists in-frame clones only, not all of them. The table lists a few hundred thousand clones, around 87% of them singletons. V is TRBV18 and J is TRBJ1-1; D not certain. This TCR came from a person aged 18-60 years who received the Ad26.COV2.S COVID-19 vaccine or a placebo. The input for sequencing was peripheral blood, taken in a trial of Ad26.COV2.S vaccine versus placebo. CDR3 DNA: TGTGCCAGCTTGGAGGGTTTAGACACTGAAGCTTTCTTT. Amino acids: CASLEGLDTEAFF.